The clone carrying this T cell receptor beta chain was seen repeatedly, ten times or more. Its antigen is currently unknown. Combining a sample-barcoded 5' primer with a J-beta primer mix, a second PCR ran for roughly 6 to 11 cycles. One entry per CDR3 protein, called by TCRdb with MiXCR from the 5' RACE reads. In the table there are 1.5 million to 2 million distinct CDR3 sequences, 25% to 30% of which are singletons. These data originate in a study of blood T cells in healthy people across ages. Study-wide points: No one knew whether donors had CMV, which possibly confounded expanded clonotype changes. Age showed a roughly linear inverse relationship with TCR beta diversity per million T cells.

Germline loops: CDR1 KGHDR, CDR2 SFDVKD. Unmatched junction bases numbered 13, after V lost 5 bases and J lost 7 bases. The CDR3 length is 16 residues. Per sample, a minimum of 6.5 million PBMCs were isolated. The rearrangement uses TRBV24-1 and TRBJ2-1, with 7 bases identical to TRBD1. The sample taken for sequencing was blood. This receptor was identified in a woman aged 25 to 45 in good health. The CDR3 protein is CATSANGQTGWNEQFF. Here the CDR3 DNA reads TGTGCCACCAGTGCCAACGGGCAGACAGGGTGGAATGAGCAGTTCTTC.